This TCR beta chain is from a study of T cell responses to AZD1222 COVID-19 vaccine. Study outcomes and limitations: Across the whole spike, CD4 TCRs peaked at regions 160-218 and 743-854. Increases in Spike-specific TCR breadth and depth were seen after two AZD1222 doses. Repertoire samples came only from after the peak T cell response.

The CDR3 has 13 amino acids. The germline V gene has CDR1 SGDLS and CDR2 YYNGEE. Germline trimming cut 3 bases from V and 8 bases from J; bases unmatched to any gene: 7. Notes on this clone: Its antigen is still unknown.

Using immunoSEQ multiplex PCR, the repertoire was profiled, and TCRdb retains in-frame clones only, with some absent. The sample includes some 130,000 clones, 70% to 90% seen only once; the top ten take approximately 6%. The sequence came from an adult in good health. The rearrangement links TRBV9 to TRBJ1-1; 7 bases are a match to TRBD1. This sample comprised peripheral blood, obtained on day 0 of AZD1222 vaccination. This CDR3 is CASSGLGQVEAFF. DNA for the CDR3: TGTGCCAGCAGCGGATTAGGACAGGTGGAAGCTTTCTTT.